The clone carrying this T cell receptor beta chain has only a few counts. Its antigen is currently unknown. These data belong to a study of blood T cells in healthy people across ages. This CDR3 is built from 14 residues. Germline CDR1 reads SGHRS; CDR2 reads YFSETQ. Trimming cost V 2 bases and J 7 bases; bases outside gene matches: 7. A second about 6 to 11 cycle PCR used barcoded and J-beta primers. Every sample gave at least 3 million paired-end reads containing CDR3. In TCRdb, the 5' RACE reads were re-called with MiXCR into one record per CDR3 protein. The repertoire includes about 1.5 million distinct CDR3 sequences, 42% of them detected once, and 7% to 9% sits in the top ten. General study points: Per million T cells, TCR beta diversity dropped roughly linearly as age increased.

The receptor was isolated from a woman aged 18-29 years in good health. The chain combines TRBV5-1 with TRBJ2-7; TRBD2 matches 9 bases. Sequencing was performed on blood. The CDR3 region is CASSFSGGLEEQYF. DNA for the CDR3: TGCGCCAGCAGCTTTAGCGGGGGCCTTGAAGAGCAGTACTTC.